The rows below give T cell receptor beta chains drawn from one sample of a study of T cells in Graves' hyperthyroidism and ophthalmopathy. A single record per CDR3 protein comes from TCRdb applying MiXCR to the multiplex PCR reads. The repertoire includes more than 450,000 distinct CDR3 sequences, around 20% of them detected once, and about 45% sits in the top ten. Sample: blood. These receptors came from a man in his forties or fifties with Graves' ophthalmopathy. CDR3s include the opening cysteine and the closing phenylalanine or tryptophan. D genes are given only for firm matches. Expanded clones get a size class; other rows say once, few or many, or leave the size out.

TRBJ2-1	few	TRBD2	TRBV7-9	CASSLGLAGGLSYNEQFF	TGTGCCAGCAGCTTAGGGCTAGCGGGGGGACTGTCCTACAATGAGCAGTTCTTC
TRBJ2-5	few	TRBD2	TRBV18	CASSRAGGLQETQYF	TGTGCCAGCTCACGAGCGGGGGGTTTACAAGAGACCCAGTACTTC
TRBJ2-7	NA	NA	TRBV20-1	CSARDALTGPDYEQYF	TGCAGTGCTAGAGATGCCCTGACAGGACCGGACTACGAGCAGTACTTC
TRBJ1-2	few	NA	TRBV2	CASSVAVYGYTF	TGTGCCAGCAGTGTCGCAGTATATGGCTACACCTTC
TRBJ2-7	many	TRBD2	TRBV12-3/TRBV12-4	CASSPGIWTGKRAGGPYEQYF	TGTGCCAGCAGCCCGGGCATTTGGACAGGGAAACGAGCGGGAGGGCCCTACGAGCAGTACTTC
TRBJ2-5	NA	NA	TRBV6-2/TRBV6-3	CASSYGPWETQYF	TGTGCCAGCAGTTACGGGCCGTGGGAGACCCAGTACTTC
TRBJ2-4	few	TRBD2	TRBV20-1	CSARDAAGVGNIQYF	TGCAGTGCTAGAGATGCCGCGGGAGTAGGAAACATTCAGTACTTC
TRBJ2-2	NA	NA	TRBV12-3/TRBV12-4	CASLRGTGELFF	TGTGCCAGCTTGCGGGGAACCGGGGAGCTGTTTTTT
TRBJ1-3	many	NA	TRBV20-1	CSVGVSGNTIYF	TGCAGTGTGGGGGTTTCTGGAAACACCATATATTTT
TRBJ2-1	many	NA	TRBV24-1	CATSDINNEQFF	TGTGCCACCAGTGATATCAACAATGAGCAGTTCTTC